These 21 T cell receptor beta chains originate from one sample sequenced in a study of T cells after yellow fever vaccination. Via MiXCR, TCRdb re-called the 5' RACE reads, giving one row per CDR3 protein. The table includes around 150,000 distinct CDR3 sequences, less than 9% detected once. Sequenced material: CD4+ T cells sorted from PBMCs, taken roughly 5 days after the first yellow fever vaccination. Every receptor here comes from a man younger than 35 who received the YFV17D yellow fever vaccine.

This sequence joins TRBV6-2 or TRBV6-3 and TRBJ1-2; no clear D. This CDR3 contains 12 residues. Trimming removed 2 bases at V and 8 bases at J, with 9 bases between. Looked up from germline, CDR1 is MNHEY and CDR2 is SVGEGT. The CDR3 bases are TGTGCCAGCAGTTACGTCCTCGGGGGCTACACCTTC. It yields the protein CASSYVLGGYTF.

This clonotype came up many times. The genes are TRBV5-1 and TRBJ1-4; D is perhaps TRBD1 (5 bases). The length of the CDR3 is 14 residues. Trimming shortened V by 1 base and J by 7 bases, and 11 bases separated the two germline ends. In germline, CDR1 is SGHRS, CDR2 YFSETQ. The CDR3 loop is CASSLSGVGEKLFF. CDR3 coding DNA: TGCGCCAGCAGCTTGTCGGGGGTTGGTGAAAAACTGTTTTTT.

V is TRBV9 and J is TRBJ1-6, with D perhaps matching TRBD1 (6 bases). Germline lookup yields CDR1 SGDLS and CDR2 YYNGEE. The CDR3 sequence is 16 residues long. V was pared by 3 bases and J by 6 bases, with 16 bases between. CDR3 sequence reads: CASSADFGQSNSPLHF. CDR3 DNA sequence: TGTGCCAGCAGCGCCGATTTCGGACAGTCTAATTCACCCCTCCACTTT.

This chain joins TRBV6-6 and TRBJ2-7, with a weak D call TRBD2 (5 bases). Trimming stripped 5 bases from V and 6 bases from J, with 14 bases between. CDR1 is MNHNY and CDR2 is SVGAGI in the germline V gene (reference sequence). This CDR3 is built from 13 residues. In nucleotides, the CDR3 is TGTGCCAGCAGTAACACGAGGGCAGGCGAGCAGTACGTC. This encodes CASSNTRAGEQYV.

The sample holds many counts of this clonotype. The chain joins TRBV5-1 to TRBJ2-7, with a possible D match to TRBD2 (6 bases). With 4 bases removed from V and 2 bases from J, the gap between germline ends came to 13 bases. CDR1 and CDR2 from the germline V gene are SGHRS and YFSETQ. This CDR3 contains 14 residues. CDR3 sequence: CASSRQSGAYEQYF. The CDR3 DNA follows: TGCGCCAGCAGCCGCCAGTCGGGGGCCTACGAGCAGTACTTC. Using reference TRBV5-1 and TRBJ2-7 for the parts outside the CDR3, the full variable domain is KAGVTQTPRYLIKTRGQQVTLSCSPISGHRSVSWYQQTPGQGLQFLFEYFSETQRNKGNFPGRFSGRQFSNSRSEMNVSTLELGDSALYLCASSRQSGAYEQYFGPGTRLTVT.

This clonotype was detected only a few times. A junction end diverges from the germline sequence, so it may reflect a read error. The chain joins TRBV20-1 to TRBJ2-7; D possibly matches TRBD1 or TRBD2 (5 bases each). The CDR3 is made up of 14 amino acids. Germline values: CDR1 DFQATT, CDR2 SNEGSKA (reference sequence). DNA for the CDR3: TGCAGTGCCAGAGGGGAGAGTTTTCCCTACGAGCAGTACTTC. Translated: CSARGESFPYEQYF.

The sample holds many counts of this clonotype. The rearrangement uses TRBV7-3 and TRBJ2-2; 7 bases map to TRBD1. The germline CDR1 and CDR2 sequences are SGHTA and FQGTGA. The CDR3 length is 15 residues. The V segment lost 3 bases and the J segment 1 base; nucleotides outside the gene matches: 2. The CDR3 nucleotides are TGTGCCAGCAGCTTTAGACAGGGGAACACCGGGGAGCTGTTTTTT. Amino acids: CASSFRQGNTGELFF.

Concerning this clonotype: One junction end disagrees with the germline gene, perhaps due to a read error. This chain uses TRBV28 with TRBJ2-1; D possibly corresponds to TRBD1 (6 bases). There are 15 residues in the CDR3. Germline V gene lookup returns CDR1 MDHEN and CDR2 SYDVKM. The CDR3 protein is CASSLSTGLEFPRLF. As DNA, the CDR3 is TGTGCCAGCAGTTTAAGTACAGGGTTAGAGTTCCCCCGGCTCTTC.

The rearrangement links TRBV7-8 to TRBJ2-3, with D possibly called TRBD1 or TRBD2 (5 bases each). Germline V gene lookup returns CDR1 SGHVS and CDR2 FQNEAQ. Trimming stripped 6 bases from V and 8 bases from J, with 24 bases between. The CDR3 consists of 16 residues. The CDR3 region is CASSYTFTGTYSTQYF. The CDR3 DNA follows: TGTGCCAGCAGTTATACTTTTACGGGGACGTACAGTACGCAGTATTTT.

This clonotype was seen ten or more times. The chain recombines TRBV12-3 or TRBV12-4 with TRBJ2-5, with D maybe TRBD1 (6 bases). The CDR3 loop spans 14 amino acids. Between the trimmed V and J ends, which lost 3 bases and 5 bases, there was a span of 13 bases. This CDR3 is CASSFSQGTETQYF. DNA for the CDR3: TGTGCCAGCAGTTTTTCCCAGGGGACGGAGACCCAGTACTTC.

This clonotype occurred a few times. This rearrangement joins TRBV6-2 or TRBV6-3 to TRBJ2-5; perhaps TRBD2 as D (5 bases). Trimming took 4 bases from V and 4 from J, leaving 16 bases between them. Germline assignment: CDR1 MNHEY and CDR2 SVGEGT. This CDR3 is built from 15 residues. CDR3 sequence: CASSSLRVYVETQYF. The CDR3 DNA follows: TGTGCCAGCAGTTCCTTGCGGGTTTACGTAGAGACCCAGTACTTC.

V usage is TRBV5-1 and J usage is TRBJ1-1; TRBD1 is a possible D gene (6 bases). The CDR3 contains 14 residues. V lost 1 base and J lost 3, with 10 bases in between. Germline loops: CDR1 SGHRS, CDR2 YFSETQ. CDR3 loop: CASSLTGKDTEAFF. CDR3 nucleotide sequence: TGCGCCAGCAGCTTGACAGGGAAGGACACTGAAGCTTTCTTT.

This clonotype was detected ten times or more. The rearrangement links TRBV6-2 or TRBV6-3 to TRBJ2-1; tentatively, D is TRBD2 (7 bases). The germline CDR1 and CDR2 sequences are MNHEY and SVGEGT. V was trimmed by 7 bases and J by 6 bases, leaving 19 bases between them. This CDR3 comprises 15 residues. CDR3 coding DNA: TGTGCCAGCACCAAAGGGGGGGCGCCGGTCAATGAGCAGTTCTTC. Its translation: CASTKGGAPVNEQFF.

This clonotype was recorded at least ten times. The chain links TRBV7-3 to TRBJ2-1, with TRBD2 identical over 11 bases. The V gene's germline CDR1 is SGHTA and CDR2 FQGTGA. V trimming: 0 bases; J trimming: 8 bases; junction bases outside the gene matches: 3. CDR3 length equals 15 residues. CDR3 residues: CASSLTRGLADEQFF. The CDR3 nucleotides read TGTGCCAGCAGCTTAACGAGGGGACTAGCGGATGAGCAGTTCTTC.

The gene calls are TRBV7-9 and TRBJ1-2, with TRBD1 matching 12 bases. Germline-derived CDR1 and CDR2 are SEHNR and FQNEAQ (reference sequence). The length of the CDR3 is 16 residues. Trimming removed 4 bases from V and 7 bases from J; junction bases left unmatched: 10. The CDR3 nucleotides are TGTGCCAGCAGCTCCTTACCGGGACAGGGGGCGTCTGGCTACACCTTC. Amino acids: CASSSLPGQGASGYTF.

The rearrangement links TRBV6-5 to TRBJ2-1, with no clear D. This CDR3 is built from 15 residues. Germline V gene data show CDR1 as MNHEY and CDR2 as SVGAGI. Trimming took 4 bases from V and 5 from J, leaving 15 bases between them. Here the CDR3 reads CASSLTPGSHNEQFF. CDR3 DNA sequence: TGTGCCAGCAGTTTGACCCCGGGTAGCCACAATGAGCAGTTCTTC.

This clonotype was seen more than once but under ten times. The chain recombines TRBV7-9 with TRBJ2-5, with D possibly being TRBD1 (5 bases). V lost 3 bases to trimming and J lost 5 bases, with 25 bases between them. Germline CDR1 reads SEHNR; CDR2 reads FQNEAQ (reference sequence). CDR3 size: 18 residues. CDR3 nucleotide sequence: TGTGCCAGCAGCTTTTTCCCCCCAGGGATCCGAAAAGAGGAGACCCAGTACTTC. Its translation: CASSFFPPGIRKEETQYF.

As concerns this clonotype: A much larger clonotype is one base distant, so this may be a read error. V and J are TRBV25-1 and TRBJ1-1, with D tentatively TRBD1 (6 bases). The germline V gene has CDR1 MGHDK and CDR2 SYGVNS. V was pared by 3 bases and J by 5 bases, with 13 bases between. This CDR3 region has 14 residues. CDR3 region: CASSEPGAKTEAFF. The CDR3 nucleotides are TGTGCCAGCAGTGAGCCAGGGGCGAAGACTGAAGCTTTCTTT.

This clonotype was counted a few times. The rearrangement joins TRBV18 to TRBJ1-1; the match to TRBD1 covers 7 bases. J gave up 0 bases and V 5 bases, and 9 bases lay outside the gene matches. This CDR3 spans 16 amino acids. From germline, CDR1 is KGHSH and CDR2 LQKENI. CDR3 in amino acids: CASSAFDRVVNTEAFF. The CDR3 nucleotides read TGTGCCAGCTCAGCATTCGACAGGGTGGTGAACACTGAAGCTTTCTTT.

This clonotype occurred many times. The junction departs from germline at one end; a sequencing error may be responsible. J is TRBJ2-1 and V is TRBV6-5, with a weak D call TRBD2 (7 bases). There are 16 residues in the CDR3. Germline V gene sequence: CDR1 MNHEY, CDR2 SVGAGI. CDR3 protein: CASSSTTGGSSNEQFF. The CDR3 DNA sequence: TGTGCCAGCAGTTCCACTACGGGGGGCTCCTCCAATGAGCAGTTCTTC.

The rearrangement joins TRBV7-9 to TRBJ2-5; TRBD1 matches at 7 bases. V shed 1 base and J 2 bases; nucleotides not matched to a gene: 10. CDR3 size: 17 residues. The V gene's germline CDR1 is SEHNR and CDR2 FQNEAQ (reference sequence). This chain's CDR3 is CASSLERRQGMQETQYF. Here the CDR3 DNA reads TGTGCCAGCAGCTTAGAGAGGCGACAGGGAATGCAAGAGACCCAGTACTTC. The full variable domain, rest sourced from reference TRBV7-9 and TRBJ2-5, is DTGVSQNPRHKITKRGQNVTFRCDPISEHNRLYWYRQTLGQGPEFLTYFQNEAQLEKSRLLSDRFSAERPKGSFSTLEIQRTEQGDSAMYLCASSLERRQGMQETQYFGPGTRLLVL.